This T cell receptor (beta chain) was sequenced in a study of persistence of HIV-infected CD4 T cells. Notes on this clone: Its matching antigen is unknown.

Overlapping HIV-1 Gag 15-mer peptides at around 0.91 ug per peptide per mL were used. Sorting of responding CD4+ T cells relied on upregulated CD40 ligand together with CD69. The libraries were made with immunoSEQ version 4 in survey mode. The repertoire was sequenced with immunoSEQ multiplex PCR; TCRdb's copy has only in-frame clones and lacks some. The sample lists roughly 9,100 clones; around 82% were seen once. The CDR3 extends over 17 amino acids. Germline values: CDR1 MGHRA, CDR2 YSYEKL. J lost 4 bases, V lost 3 bases, and 15 bases had no gene match. The chain joins TRBV4-1 to TRBJ2-7, with TRBD1 matching over 7 bases. This sequence originates from an adult woman with HIV who was CMV-seropositive. The material was CD4+ T cells sorted from PBMCs after approximately 20-hour stimulation, obtained from a patient who received antiretroviral therapy. The CDR3 reads CASSHPSRGQIGYEQYF. CDR3 coding DNA: TGCGCCAGCAGCCATCCGAGCCGGGGACAGATCGGATACGAGCAGTACTTC.